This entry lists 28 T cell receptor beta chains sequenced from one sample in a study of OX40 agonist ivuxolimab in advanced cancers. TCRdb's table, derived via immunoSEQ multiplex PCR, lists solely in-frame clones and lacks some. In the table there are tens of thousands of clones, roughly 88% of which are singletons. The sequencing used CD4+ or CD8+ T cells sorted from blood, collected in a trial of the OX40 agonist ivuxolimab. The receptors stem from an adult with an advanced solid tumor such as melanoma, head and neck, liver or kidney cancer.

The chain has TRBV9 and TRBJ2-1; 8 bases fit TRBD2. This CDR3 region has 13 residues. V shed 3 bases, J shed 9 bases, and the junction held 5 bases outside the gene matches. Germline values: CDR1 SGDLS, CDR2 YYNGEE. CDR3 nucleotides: TGTGCCAGCAGCGAGGGCGGGGGGAGTGAGCAGTTCTTC. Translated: CASSEGGGSEQFF.

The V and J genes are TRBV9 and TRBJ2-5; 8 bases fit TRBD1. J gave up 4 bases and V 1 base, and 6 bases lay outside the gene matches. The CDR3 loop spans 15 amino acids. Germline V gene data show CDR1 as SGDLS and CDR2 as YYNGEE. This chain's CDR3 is CASSVFTGGGETQYF. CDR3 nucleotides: TGTGCCAGCAGCGTATTCACAGGGGGAGGAGAGACCCAGTACTTC. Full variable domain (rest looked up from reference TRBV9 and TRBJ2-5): DSGVTQTPKHLITATGQRVTLRCSPRSGDLSVYWYQQSLDQGLQFLIQYYNGEERAKGNILERFSAQQFPDLHSELNLSSLELGDSALYFCASSVFTGGGETQYFGPGTRLLVL.

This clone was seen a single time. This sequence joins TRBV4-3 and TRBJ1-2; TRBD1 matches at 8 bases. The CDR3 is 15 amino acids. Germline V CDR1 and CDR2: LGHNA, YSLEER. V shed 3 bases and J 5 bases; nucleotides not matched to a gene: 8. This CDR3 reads CASSQGTGRGYGYTF. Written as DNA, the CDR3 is TGCGCCAGCAGCCAGGGGACAGGCCGGGGGTATGGCTACACCTTC.

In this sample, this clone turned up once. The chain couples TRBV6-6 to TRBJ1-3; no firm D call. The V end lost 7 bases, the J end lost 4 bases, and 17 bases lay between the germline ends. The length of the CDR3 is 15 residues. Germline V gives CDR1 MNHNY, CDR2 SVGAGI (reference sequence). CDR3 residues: CASTSLGILGNTIYF. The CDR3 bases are TGTGCCAGCACCTCATTGGGGATTTTGGGAAACACCATATATTTT.

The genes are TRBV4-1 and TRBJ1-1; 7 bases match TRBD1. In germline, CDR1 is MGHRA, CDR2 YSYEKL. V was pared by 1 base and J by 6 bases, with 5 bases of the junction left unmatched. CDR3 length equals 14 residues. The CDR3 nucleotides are TGCGCCAGCAGCCAAGTGGGCAGGGGGGCTGAAGCTTTCTTT. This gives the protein CASSQVGRGAEAFF.

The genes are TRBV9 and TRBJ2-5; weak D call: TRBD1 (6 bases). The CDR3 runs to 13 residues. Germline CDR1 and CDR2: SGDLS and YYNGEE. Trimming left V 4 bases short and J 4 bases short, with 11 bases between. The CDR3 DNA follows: TGTGCCAGCAGCTCAGGGGCAGGAGAGACCCAGTACTTC. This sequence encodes CASSSGAGETQYF. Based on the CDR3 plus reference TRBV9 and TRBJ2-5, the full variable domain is DSGVTQTPKHLITATGQRVTLRCSPRSGDLSVYWYQQSLDQGLQFLIQYYNGEERAKGNILERFSAQQFPDLHSELNLSSLELGDSALYFCASSSGAGETQYFGPGTRLLVL.

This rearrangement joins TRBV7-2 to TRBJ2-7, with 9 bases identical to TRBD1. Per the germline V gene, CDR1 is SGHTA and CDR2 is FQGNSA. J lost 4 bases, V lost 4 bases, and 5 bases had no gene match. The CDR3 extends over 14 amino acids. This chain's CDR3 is CASSSAGQGYEQYF. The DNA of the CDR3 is TGTGCCAGCAGCTCCGCCGGACAGGGGTACGAGCAGTACTTC.

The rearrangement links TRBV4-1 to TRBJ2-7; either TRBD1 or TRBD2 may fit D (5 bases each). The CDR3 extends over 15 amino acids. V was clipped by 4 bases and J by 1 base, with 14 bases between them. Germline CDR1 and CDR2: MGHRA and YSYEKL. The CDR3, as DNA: TGCGCCAGCAGCCGACGGGAATCAGGGTCCTACGAGCAGTACTTC. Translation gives CASSRRESGSYEQYF.

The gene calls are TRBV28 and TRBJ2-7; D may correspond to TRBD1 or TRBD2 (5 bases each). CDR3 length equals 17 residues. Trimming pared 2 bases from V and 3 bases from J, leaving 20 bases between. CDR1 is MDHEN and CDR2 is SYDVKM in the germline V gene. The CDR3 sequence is CASSLRDLGTDLYEQYF. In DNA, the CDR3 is TGTGCCAGCAGTTTAAGGGATTTAGGGACGGACCTCTACGAGCAGTACTTC.

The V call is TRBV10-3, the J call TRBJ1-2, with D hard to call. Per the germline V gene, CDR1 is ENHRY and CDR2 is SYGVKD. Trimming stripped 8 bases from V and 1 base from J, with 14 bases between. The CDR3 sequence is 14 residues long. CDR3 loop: CAIPTFGDNYGYTF. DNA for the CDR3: TGTGCCATCCCGACATTTGGCGATAACTATGGCTACACCTTC.

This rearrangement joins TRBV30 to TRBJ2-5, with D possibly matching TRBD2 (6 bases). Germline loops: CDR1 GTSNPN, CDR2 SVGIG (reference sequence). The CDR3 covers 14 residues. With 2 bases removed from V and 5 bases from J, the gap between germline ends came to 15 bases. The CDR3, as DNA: TGTGCCTGGAGTCCAACCCTGGCGGGGGAGACCCAGTACTTC. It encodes CAWSPTLAGETQYF.

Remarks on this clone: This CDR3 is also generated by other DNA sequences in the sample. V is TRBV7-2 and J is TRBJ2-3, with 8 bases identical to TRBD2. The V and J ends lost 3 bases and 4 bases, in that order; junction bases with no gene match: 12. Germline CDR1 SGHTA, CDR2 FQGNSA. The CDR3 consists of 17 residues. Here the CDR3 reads CASSLGRGGSSADTQYF. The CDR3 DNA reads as TGTGCCAGCAGCTTGGGACGGGGGGGTTCATCCGCAGATACGCAGTATTTT. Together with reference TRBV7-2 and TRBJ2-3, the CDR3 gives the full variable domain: GAGVSQSPSNKVTEKGKDVELRCDPISGHTALYWYRQSLGQGLEFLIYFQGNSAPDKSGLPSDRFSAERTGGSVSTLTIQRTQQEDSAVYLCASSLGRGGSSADTQYFGPGTRLTVL.

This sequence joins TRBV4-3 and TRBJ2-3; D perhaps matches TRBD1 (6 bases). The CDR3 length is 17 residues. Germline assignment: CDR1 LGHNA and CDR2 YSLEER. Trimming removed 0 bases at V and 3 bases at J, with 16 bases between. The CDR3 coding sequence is TGCGCCAGCAGCCAAGACCCAGGGGCGCAGAGTACAGATACGCAGTATTTT. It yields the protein CASSQDPGAQSTDTQYF.

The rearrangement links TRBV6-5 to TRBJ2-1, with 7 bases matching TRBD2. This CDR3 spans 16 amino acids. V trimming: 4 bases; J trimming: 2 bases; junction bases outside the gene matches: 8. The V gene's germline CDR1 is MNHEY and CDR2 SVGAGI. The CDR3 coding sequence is TGTGCCAGCAGTTCCGCATCTAGCGGAGCCTACAATGAGCAGTTCTTC. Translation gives CASSSASSGAYNEQFF.

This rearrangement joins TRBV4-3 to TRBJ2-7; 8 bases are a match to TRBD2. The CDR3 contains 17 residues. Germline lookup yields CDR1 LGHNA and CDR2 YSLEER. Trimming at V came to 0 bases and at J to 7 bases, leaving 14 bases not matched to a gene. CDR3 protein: CASSQDRLAGGIWEQYF. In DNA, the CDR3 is TGCGCCAGCAGCCAAGATCGGCTAGCGGGCGGAATTTGGGAGCAGTACTTC.

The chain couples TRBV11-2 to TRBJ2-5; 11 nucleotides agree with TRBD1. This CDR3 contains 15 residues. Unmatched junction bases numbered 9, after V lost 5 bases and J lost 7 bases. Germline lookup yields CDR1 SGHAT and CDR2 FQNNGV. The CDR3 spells CASSSRDRGVMTQYF. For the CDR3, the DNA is TGTGCCAGCAGCAGCCGGGACAGGGGGGTGATGACCCAGTACTTC.

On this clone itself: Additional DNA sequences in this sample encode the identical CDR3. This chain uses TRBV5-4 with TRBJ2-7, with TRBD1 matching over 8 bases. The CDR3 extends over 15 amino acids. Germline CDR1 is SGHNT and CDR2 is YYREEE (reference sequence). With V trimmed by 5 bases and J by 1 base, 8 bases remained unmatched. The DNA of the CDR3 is TGTGCCAGCAGAGCCGACAGGGGACTTTCCTACGAGCAGTACTTC. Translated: CASRADRGLSYEQYF.

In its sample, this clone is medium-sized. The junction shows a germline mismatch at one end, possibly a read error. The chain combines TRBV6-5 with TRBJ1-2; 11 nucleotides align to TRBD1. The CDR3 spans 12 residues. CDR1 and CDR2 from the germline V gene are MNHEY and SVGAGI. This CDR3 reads CASSNPGQGASF. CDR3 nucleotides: TGTGCCAGCTCCAACCCCGGACAGGGGGCTTCATTC.

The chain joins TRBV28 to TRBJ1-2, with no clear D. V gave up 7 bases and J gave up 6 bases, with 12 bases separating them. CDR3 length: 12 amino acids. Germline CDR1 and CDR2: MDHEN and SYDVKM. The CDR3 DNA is TGTGCCAGCACCCCGGTAGCTCATGGCTACACCTTC. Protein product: CASTPVAHGYTF.

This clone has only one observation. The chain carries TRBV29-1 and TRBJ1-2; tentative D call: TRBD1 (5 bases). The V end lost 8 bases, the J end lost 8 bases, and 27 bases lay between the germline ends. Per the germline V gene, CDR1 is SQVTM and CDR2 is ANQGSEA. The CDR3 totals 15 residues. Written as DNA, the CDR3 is TGCAGCCCCCCCCCTGGGGCGGGAGGGATTCGGGGCTACACCTTC. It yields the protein CSPPPGAGGIRGYTF.

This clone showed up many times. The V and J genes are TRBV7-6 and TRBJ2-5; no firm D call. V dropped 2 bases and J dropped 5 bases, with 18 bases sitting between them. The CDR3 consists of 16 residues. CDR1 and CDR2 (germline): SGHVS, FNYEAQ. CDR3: CASSLTPSLEGETQYF. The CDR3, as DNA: TGTGCCAGCAGCTTAACGCCCAGTTTGGAAGGGGAGACCCAGTACTTC.

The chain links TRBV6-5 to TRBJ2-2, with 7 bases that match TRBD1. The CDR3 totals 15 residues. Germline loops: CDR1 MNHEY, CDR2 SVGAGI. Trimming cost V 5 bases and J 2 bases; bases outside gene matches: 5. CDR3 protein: CASSKGQPNTGELFF. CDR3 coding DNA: TGTGCCAGCAGTAAGGGACAGCCAAACACCGGGGAGCTGTTTTTT.

The CDR3 is CASSLVLAGALDEQYF. CDR3 nucleotides: TGTGCCAGCAGCTTAGTCCTAGCGGGGGCTCTCGACGAGCAGTACTTC. The chain employs TRBV11-2 and TRBJ2-7; 10 bases line up with TRBD2. From germline, CDR1 is SGHAT and CDR2 FQNNGV. CDR3 length: 16 residues. With V trimmed by 1 base and J by 5 bases, 8 bases remained unmatched.

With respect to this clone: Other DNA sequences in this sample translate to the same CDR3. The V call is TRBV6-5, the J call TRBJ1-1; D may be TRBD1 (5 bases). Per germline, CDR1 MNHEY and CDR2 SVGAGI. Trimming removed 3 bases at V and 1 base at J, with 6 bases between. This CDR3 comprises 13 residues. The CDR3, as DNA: TGTGCCAGCAGTTATGGGGGGAACACTGAAGCTTTCTTT. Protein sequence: CASSYGGNTEAFF.

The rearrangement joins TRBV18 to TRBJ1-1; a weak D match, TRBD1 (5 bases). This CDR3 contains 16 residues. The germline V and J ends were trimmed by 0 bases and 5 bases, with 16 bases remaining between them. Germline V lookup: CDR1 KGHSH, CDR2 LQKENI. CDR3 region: CASSPPRDASVTEAFF. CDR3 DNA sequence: TGTGCCAGCTCACCACCGAGGGACGCATCGGTGACTGAAGCTTTCTTT.

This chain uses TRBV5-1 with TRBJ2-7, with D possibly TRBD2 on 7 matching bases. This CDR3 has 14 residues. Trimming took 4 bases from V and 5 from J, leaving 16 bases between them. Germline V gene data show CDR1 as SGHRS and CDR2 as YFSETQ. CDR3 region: CASSSTRGGNEQYF. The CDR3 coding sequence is TGCGCCAGCAGCAGCACCAGGGGAGGGAACGAGCAGTACTTC.

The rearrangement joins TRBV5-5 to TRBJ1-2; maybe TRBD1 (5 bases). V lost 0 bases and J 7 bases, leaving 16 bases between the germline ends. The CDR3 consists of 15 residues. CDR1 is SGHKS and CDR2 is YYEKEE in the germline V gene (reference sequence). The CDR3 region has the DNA TGTGCCAGCAGCTTGGAGGGGCCCAGTATCCTTGGCTACACCTTC. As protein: CASSLEGPSILGYTF.

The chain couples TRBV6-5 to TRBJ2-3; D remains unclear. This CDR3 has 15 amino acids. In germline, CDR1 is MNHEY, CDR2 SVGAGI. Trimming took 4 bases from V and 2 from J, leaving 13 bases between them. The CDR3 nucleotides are TGTGCCAGCAGTTCACCTACTGACCCCACAGATACGCAGTATTTT. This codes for CASSSPTDPTDTQYF.